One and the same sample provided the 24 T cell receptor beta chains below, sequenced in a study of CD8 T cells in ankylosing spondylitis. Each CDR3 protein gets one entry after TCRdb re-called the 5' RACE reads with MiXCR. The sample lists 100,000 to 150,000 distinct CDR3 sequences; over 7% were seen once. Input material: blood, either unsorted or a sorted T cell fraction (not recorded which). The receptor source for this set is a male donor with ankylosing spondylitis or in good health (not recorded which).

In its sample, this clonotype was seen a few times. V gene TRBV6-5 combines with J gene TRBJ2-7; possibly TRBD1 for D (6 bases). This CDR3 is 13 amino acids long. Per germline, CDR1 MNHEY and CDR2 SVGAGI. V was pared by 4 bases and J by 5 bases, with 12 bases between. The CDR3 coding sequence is TGTGCCAGCAGTTGGACAGTGGGCCACGAGCAGTACTTC. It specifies CASSWTVGHEQYF.

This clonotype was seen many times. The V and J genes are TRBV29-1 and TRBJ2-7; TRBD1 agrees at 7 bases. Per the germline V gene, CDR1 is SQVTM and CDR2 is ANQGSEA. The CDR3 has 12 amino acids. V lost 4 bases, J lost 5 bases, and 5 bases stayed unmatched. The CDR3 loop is CSVADRRDEQYF. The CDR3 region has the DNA TGCAGCGTTGCGGACAGGCGTGACGAGCAGTACTTC.

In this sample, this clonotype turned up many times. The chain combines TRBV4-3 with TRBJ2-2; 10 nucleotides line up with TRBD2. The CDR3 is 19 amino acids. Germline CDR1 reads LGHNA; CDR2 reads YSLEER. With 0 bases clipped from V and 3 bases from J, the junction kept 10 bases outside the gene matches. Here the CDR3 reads CASSQDLPSGSRYTGELFF. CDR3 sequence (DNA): TGCGCCAGCAGCCAAGATCTCCCTAGCGGGAGTCGGTACACCGGGGAGCTGTTTTTT.

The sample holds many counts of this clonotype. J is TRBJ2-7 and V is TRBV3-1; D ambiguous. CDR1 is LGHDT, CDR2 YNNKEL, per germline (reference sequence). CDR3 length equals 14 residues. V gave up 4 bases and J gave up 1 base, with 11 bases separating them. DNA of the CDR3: TGTGCCAGCAGCCCCCAACGCGATTCCTACGAGCAGTACTTC. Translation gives CASSPQRDSYEQYF.

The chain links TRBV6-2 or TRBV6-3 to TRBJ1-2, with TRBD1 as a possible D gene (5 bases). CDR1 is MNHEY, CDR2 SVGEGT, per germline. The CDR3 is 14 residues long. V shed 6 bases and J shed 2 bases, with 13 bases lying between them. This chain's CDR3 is CASSPDSLNYGYTF. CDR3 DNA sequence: TGTGCCAGCAGCCCCGACAGTCTCAACTATGGCTACACCTTC.

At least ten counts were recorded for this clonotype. The CDR3 is CASSSRTSSKRFF. CDR3 bases: TGTGCCAGCAGCTCCAGAACTAGCTCCAAGCGGTTCTTC. The rearrangement uses TRBV7-2 and TRBJ2-1; D is perhaps TRBD2 (6 bases). The CDR3 length is 13 residues. Germline V gene lookup returns CDR1 SGHTA and CDR2 FQGNSA. V was cut by 4 bases and J by 15 bases, with 19 bases left in between. Full variable domain (rest looked up from reference TRBV7-2 and TRBJ2-1): GAGVSQSPSNKVTEKGKDVELRCDPISGHTALYWYRQSLGQGLEFLIYFQGNSAPDKSGLPSDRFSAERTGGSVSTLTIQRTQQEDSAVYLCASSSRTSSKRFFGPGTRLTVL.

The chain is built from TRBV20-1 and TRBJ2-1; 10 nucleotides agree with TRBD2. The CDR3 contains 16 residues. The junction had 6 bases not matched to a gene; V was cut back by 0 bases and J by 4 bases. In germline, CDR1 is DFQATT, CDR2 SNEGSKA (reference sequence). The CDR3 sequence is CSARDGSGRGYNEQFF. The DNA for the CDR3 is TGCAGTGCTAGAGACGGGAGCGGGAGGGGTTACAATGAGCAGTTCTTC.

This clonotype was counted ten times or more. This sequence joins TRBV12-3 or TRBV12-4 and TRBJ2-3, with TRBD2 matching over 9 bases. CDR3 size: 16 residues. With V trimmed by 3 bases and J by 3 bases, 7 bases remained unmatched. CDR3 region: CASSFRGSGRTDTQYF. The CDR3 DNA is TGTGCCAGCAGTTTTCGGGGTAGCGGGAGAACAGATACGCAGTATTTT.

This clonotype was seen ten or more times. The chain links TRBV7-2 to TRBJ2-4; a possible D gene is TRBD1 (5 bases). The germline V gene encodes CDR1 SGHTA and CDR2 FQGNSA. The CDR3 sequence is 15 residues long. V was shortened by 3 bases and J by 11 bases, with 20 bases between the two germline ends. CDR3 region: CASSLDVTAPRFQYF. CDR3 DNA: TGTGCCAGCAGCTTGGACGTGACAGCGCCGCGCTTTCAGTACTTC.

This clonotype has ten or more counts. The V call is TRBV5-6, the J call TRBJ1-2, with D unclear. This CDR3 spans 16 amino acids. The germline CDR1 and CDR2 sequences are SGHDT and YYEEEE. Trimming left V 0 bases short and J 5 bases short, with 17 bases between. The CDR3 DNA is TGTGCCAGCAGCTTGGAAGTAAGGAGCTACACGTATGGCTACACCTTC. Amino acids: CASSLEVRSYTYGYTF.

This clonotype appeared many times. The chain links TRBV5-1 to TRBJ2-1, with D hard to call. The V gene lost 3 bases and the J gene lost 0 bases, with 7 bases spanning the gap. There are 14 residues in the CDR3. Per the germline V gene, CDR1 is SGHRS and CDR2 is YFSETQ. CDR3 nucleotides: TGCGCCAGCAGCTCCAAGAGCTCCTACAATGAGCAGTTCTTC. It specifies CASSSKSSYNEQFF.

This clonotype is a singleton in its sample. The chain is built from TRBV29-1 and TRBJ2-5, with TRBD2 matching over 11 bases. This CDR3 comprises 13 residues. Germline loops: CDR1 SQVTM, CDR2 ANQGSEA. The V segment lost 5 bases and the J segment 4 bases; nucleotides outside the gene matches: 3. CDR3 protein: CSVNLAGGETQYF. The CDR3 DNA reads TGCAGCGTTAACCTAGCGGGAGGAGAGACCCAGTACTTC. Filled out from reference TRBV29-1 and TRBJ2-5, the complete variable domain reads SAVISQKPSRDICQRGTSLTIQCQVDSQVTMMFWYRQQPGQSLTLIATANQGSEATYESGFVIDKFPISRPNLTFSTLTVSNMSPEDSSIYLCSVNLAGGETQYFGPGTRLLVL.

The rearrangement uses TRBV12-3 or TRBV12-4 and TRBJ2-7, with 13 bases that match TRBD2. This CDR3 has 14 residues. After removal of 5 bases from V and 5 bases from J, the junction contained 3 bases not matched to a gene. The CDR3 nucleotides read TGTGCCAGCAGTACAGGACTAGCGGGAGACGAGCAGTACTTC. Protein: CASSTGLAGDEQYF.

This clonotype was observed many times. In DNA form, the CDR3 reads TGCAGCGCCCAGACTAGCGGGAGCAATGAGCAGTTCTTC. It codes for CSAQTSGSNEQFF. The chain uses TRBV29-1 and TRBJ2-1; the match to TRBD2 covers 12 bases. Germline trimming cut 7 bases from V and 6 bases from J; bases unmatched to any gene: 4. This CDR3 has 13 residues. From germline, CDR1 is SQVTM and CDR2 ANQGSEA.

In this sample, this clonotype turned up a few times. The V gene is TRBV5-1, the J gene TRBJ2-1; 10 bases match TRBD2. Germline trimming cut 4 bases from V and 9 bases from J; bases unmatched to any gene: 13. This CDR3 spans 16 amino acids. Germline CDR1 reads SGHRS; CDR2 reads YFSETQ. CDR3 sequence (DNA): TGCGCCAGCAGCGGTCAAGCGGGAGGGACTGGAGTTGAGCAGTTCTTC. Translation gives CASSGQAGGTGVEQFF.

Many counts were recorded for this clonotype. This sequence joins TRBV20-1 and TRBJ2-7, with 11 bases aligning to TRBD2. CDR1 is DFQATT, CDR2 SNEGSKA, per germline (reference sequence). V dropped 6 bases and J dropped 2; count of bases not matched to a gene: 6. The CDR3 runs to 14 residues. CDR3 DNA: TGCAGTGCCCCGGGACTAGCGGCCACCTACGAGCAGTACTTC. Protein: CSAPGLAATYEQYF.

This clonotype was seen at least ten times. CDR3 loop: CSGRTGAGNTIYF. DNA of the CDR3: TGCAGCGGGCGGACAGGGGCCGGAAACACCATATATTTT. V is TRBV29-1 and J is TRBJ1-3, with TRBD1 matching 9 bases. The trim removed 7 bases at V and 4 bases at J, leaving 5 bases unmatched. The length of the CDR3 is 13 residues. Germline-derived CDR1 and CDR2 are SQVTM and ANQGSEA.

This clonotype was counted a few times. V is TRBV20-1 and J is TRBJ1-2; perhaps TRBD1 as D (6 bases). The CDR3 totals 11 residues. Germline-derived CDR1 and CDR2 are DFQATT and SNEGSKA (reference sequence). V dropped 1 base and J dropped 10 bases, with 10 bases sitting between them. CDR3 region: CSARGQAFYTF. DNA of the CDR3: TGCAGTGCTAGAGGACAGGCCTTCTACACCTTC.

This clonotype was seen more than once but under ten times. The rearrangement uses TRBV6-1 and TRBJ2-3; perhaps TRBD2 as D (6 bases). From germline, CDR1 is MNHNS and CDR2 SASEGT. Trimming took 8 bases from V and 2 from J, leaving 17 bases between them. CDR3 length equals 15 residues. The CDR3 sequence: CASRLGASDTDTQYF. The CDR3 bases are TGTGCCAGCCGCCTCGGGGCTAGCGACACAGATACGCAGTATTTT.

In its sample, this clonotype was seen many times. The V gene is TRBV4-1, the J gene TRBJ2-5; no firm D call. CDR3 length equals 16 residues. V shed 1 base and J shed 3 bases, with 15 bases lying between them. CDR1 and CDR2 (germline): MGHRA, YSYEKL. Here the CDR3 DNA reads TGCGCCAGCAGCCAAGCGCGAGGTTCTGGGGAAGAGACCCAGTACTTC. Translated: CASSQARGSGEETQYF.

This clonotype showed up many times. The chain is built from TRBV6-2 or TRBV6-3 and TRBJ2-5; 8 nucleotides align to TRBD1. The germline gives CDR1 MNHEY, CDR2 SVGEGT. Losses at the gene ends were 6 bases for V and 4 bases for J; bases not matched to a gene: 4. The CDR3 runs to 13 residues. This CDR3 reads CASSRDRPETQYF. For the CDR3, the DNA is TGTGCCAGCAGCCGGGACAGGCCAGAGACCCAGTACTTC.

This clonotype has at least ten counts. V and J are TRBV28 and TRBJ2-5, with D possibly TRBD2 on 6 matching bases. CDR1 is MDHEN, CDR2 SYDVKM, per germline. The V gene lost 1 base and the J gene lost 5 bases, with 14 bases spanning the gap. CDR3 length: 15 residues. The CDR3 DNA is TGTGCCAGCAGTTTATCCCTGACTAGTTTGGAGACCCAGTACTTC. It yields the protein CASSLSLTSLETQYF.

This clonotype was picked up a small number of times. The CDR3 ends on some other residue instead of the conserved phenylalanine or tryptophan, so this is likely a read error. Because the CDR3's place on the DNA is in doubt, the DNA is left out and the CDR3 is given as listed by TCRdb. CDR3 in amino acids: CASSPGTGPSY. The rearrangement uses TRBV7-9 and TRBJ1-3; TRBD1, the table's D call, was not compared with the DNA. Ends included, the CDR3 has 11 residues. Germline CDR1 and CDR2: SEHNR and FQNEAQ (reference sequence).

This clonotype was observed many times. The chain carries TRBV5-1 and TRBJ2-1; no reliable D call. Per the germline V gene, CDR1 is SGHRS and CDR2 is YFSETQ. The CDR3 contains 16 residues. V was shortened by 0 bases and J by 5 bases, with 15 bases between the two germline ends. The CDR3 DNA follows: TGCGCCAGCAGCTTGGGAAGTCACCCCCGGGACAATGAGCAGTTCTTC. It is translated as CASSLGSHPRDNEQFF.